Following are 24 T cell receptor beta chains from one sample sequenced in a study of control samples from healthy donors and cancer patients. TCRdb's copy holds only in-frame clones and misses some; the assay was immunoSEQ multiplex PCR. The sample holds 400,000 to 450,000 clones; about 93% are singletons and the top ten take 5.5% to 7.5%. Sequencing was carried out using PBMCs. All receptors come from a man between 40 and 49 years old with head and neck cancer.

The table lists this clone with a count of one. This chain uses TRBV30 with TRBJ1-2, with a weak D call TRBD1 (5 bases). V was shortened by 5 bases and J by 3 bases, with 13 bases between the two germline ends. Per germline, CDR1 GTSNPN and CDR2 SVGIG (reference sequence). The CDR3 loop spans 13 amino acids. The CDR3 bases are TGTGCCTGGCAGAGTGGGGCGGACTATGGCTACACCTTC. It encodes CAWQSGADYGYTF. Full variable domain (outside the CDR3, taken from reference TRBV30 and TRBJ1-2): SQTIHQWPATLVQPVGSPLSLECTVEGTSNPNLYWYRQAAGRGLQLLFYSVGIGQISSEVPQNLSASRPQDRQFILSSKKLLLSDSGFYLCAWQSGADYGYTFGSGTRLTVV.

The CDR3 here is CASTAGAGLAYEQYF. The CDR3 region has the DNA TGTGCCAGCACCGCTGGGGCCGGACTGGCCTACGAGCAGTACTTC. V and J are TRBV27 and TRBJ2-7; D is perhaps TRBD1 or TRBD2 (5 bases each). The germline CDR1 and CDR2 sequences are MNHEY and SMNVEV (reference sequence). CDR3 length equals 15 residues. V was shortened by 7 bases and J by 2 bases, with 18 bases between the two germline ends.

The CDR3 region is CASSYYGWETQYF. Written as DNA, the CDR3 is TGTGCCAGCAGTTACTATGGGTGGGAGACCCAGTACTTC. V usage is TRBV6-5 and J usage is TRBJ2-5; D gene uncertain. The CDR3 contains 13 residues. V lost 1 base, J lost 5 bases, and 8 bases lay in between. The germline V gene encodes CDR1 MNHEY and CDR2 SVGAGI.

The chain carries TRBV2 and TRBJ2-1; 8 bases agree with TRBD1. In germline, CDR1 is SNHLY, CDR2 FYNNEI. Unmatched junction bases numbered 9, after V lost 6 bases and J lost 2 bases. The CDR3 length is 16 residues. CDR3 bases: TGTGCCAGCAGCAAAGGACAGGGCCGGCCCTACAATGAGCAGTTCTTC. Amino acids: CASSKGQGRPYNEQFF.

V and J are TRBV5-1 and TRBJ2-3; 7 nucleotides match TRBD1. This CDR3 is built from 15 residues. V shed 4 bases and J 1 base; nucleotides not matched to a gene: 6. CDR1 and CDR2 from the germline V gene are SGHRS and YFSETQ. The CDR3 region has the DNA TGCGCCAGCAGCCCGGACAGGCCGGGCACAGATACGCAGTATTTT. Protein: CASSPDRPGTDTQYF.

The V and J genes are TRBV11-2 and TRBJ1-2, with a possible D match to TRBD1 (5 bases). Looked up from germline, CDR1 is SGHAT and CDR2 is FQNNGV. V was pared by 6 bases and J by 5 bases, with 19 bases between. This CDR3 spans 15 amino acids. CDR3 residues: CASSKTGTAAYGYTF. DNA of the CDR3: TGTGCCAGCAGTAAGACCGGGACGGCTGCTTATGGCTACACCTTC.

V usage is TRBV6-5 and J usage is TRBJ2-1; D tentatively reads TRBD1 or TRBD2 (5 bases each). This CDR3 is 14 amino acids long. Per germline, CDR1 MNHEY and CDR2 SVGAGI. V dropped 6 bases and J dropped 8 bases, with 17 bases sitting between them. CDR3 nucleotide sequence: TGTGCCAGCAGGGTTGGGGCTAGCATATATGAGCAGTTCTTC. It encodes CASRVGASIYEQFF.

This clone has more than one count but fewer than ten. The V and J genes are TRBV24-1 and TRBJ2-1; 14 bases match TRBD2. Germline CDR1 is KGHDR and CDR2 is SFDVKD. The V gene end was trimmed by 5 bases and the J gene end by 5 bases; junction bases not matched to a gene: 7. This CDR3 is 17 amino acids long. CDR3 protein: CATSGLGGLAGDNEQFF. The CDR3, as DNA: TGTGCCACCAGTGGCCTAGGGGGACTAGCGGGAGACAATGAGCAGTTCTTC.

DNA of the CDR3: TGCGCCAGCAGCGATCCCAAGGTCGGGGACACTGAAGCTTTCTTT. It is translated as CASSDPKVGDTEAFF. The rearrangement uses TRBV5-1 and TRBJ1-1; D unclear. The CDR3 totals 15 residues. Germline CDR1 and CDR2: SGHRS and YFSETQ. V shed 4 bases and J shed 3 bases, with 16 bases lying between them.

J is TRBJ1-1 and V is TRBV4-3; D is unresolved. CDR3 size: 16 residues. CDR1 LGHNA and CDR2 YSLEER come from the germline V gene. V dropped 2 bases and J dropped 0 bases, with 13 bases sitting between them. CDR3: CASSQYGVRLNTEAFF. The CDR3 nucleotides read TGCGCCAGCAGCCAATATGGGGTACGGTTGAACACTGAAGCTTTCTTT.

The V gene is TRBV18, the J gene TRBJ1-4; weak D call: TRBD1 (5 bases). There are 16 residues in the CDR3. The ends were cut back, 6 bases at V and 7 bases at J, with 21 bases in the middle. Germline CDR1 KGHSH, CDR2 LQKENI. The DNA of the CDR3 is TGTGCCAGCTCCAGAACCTCCGGGACTGCCTTTGAAAAACTGTTTTTT. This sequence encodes CASSRTSGTAFEKLFF. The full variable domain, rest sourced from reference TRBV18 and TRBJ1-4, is NAGVMQNPRHLVRRRGQEARLRCSPMKGHSHVYWYRQLPEEGLKFMVYLQKENIIDESGMPKERFSAEFPKEGPSILRIQQVVRGDSAAYFCASSRTSGTAFEKLFFGSGTQLSVL.

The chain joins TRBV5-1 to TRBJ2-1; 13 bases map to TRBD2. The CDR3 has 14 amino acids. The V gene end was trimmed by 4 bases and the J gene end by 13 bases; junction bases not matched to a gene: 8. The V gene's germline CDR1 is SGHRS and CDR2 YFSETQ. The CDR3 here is CASSLALAGGDQFF. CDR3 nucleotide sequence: TGCGCCAGCAGCCTGGCACTAGCGGGAGGGGATCAGTTCTTC. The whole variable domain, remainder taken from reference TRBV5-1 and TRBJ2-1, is KAGVTQTPRYLIKTRGQQVTLSCSPISGHRSVSWYQQTPGQGLQFLFEYFSETQRNKGNFPGRFSGRQFSNSRSEMNVSTLELGDSALYLCASSLALAGGDQFFGPGTRLTVL.

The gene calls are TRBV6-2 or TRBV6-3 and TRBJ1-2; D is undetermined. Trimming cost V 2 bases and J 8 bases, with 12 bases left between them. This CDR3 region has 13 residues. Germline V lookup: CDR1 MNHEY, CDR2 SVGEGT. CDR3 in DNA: TGTGCCAGCAGTTACGGGTACCCTGGAGGCTACACCTTC. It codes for CASSYGYPGGYTF.

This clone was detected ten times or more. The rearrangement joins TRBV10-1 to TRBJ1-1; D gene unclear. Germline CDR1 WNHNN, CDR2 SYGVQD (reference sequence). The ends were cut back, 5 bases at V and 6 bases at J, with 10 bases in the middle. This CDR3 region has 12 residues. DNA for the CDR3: TGCGCCAGCAGTCGGGGTAGTGCTGAAGCTTTCTTT. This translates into CASSRGSAEAFF.

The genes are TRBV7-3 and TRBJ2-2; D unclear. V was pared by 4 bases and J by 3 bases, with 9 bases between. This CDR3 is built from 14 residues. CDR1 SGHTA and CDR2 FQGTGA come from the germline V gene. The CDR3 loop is CASSSDYYTGELFF. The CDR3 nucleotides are TGTGCCAGCAGCTCCGATTATTACACCGGGGAGCTGTTTTTT.

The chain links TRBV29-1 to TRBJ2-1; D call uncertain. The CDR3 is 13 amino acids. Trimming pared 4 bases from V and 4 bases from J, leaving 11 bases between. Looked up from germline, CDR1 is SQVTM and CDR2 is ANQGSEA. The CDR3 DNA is TGCAGCGTTGTGGCCAACCAGTACAATGAGCAGTTCTTC. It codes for CSVVANQYNEQFF.

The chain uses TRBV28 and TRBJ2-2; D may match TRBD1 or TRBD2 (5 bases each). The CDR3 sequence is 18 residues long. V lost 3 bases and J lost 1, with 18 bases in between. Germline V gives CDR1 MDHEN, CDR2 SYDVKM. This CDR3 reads CASSFWAGAGRNTGELFF. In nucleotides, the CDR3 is TGTGCCAGCAGTTTTTGGGCCGGGGCAGGGAGGAACACCGGGGAGCTGTTTTTT.

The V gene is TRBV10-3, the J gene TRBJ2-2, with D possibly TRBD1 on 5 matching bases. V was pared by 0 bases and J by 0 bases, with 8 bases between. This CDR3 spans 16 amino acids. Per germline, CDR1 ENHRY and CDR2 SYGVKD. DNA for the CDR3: TGTGCCATCAGTGAGTCAGGGGTAACGAACACCGGGGAGCTGTTTTTT. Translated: CAISESGVTNTGELFF.

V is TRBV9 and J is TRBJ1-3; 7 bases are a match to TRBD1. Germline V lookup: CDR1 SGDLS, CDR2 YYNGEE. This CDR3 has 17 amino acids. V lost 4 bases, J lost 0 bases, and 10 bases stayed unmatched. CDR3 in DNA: TGTGCCAGCAGCCCCAGGGGGGAGTATTCCTCTGGAAACACCATATATTTT. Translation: CASSPRGEYSSGNTIYF.

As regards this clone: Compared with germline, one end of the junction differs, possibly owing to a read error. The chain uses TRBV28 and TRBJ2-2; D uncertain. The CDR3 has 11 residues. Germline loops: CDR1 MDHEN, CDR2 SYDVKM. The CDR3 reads CASANTGELFF. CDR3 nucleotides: TGTGCCAGCGCGAATACCGGGGAGCTGTTTTTT.

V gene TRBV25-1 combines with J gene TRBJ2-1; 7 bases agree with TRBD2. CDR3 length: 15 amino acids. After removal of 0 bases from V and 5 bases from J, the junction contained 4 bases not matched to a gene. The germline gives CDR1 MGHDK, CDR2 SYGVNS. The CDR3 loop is CASSEYALADNEQFF. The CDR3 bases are TGTGCCAGCAGTGAATATGCCCTAGCGGACAATGAGCAGTTCTTC.

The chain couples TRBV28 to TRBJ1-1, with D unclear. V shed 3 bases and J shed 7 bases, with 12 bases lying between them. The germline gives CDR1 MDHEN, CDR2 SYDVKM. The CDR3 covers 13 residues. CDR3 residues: CASSFIGNHEAFF. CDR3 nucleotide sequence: TGTGCCAGCAGTTTCATAGGGAACCATGAAGCTTTCTTT.

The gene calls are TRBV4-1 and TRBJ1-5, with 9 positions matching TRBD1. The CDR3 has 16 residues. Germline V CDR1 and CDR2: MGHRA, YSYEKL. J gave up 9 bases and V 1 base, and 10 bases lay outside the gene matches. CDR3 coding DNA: TGCGCCAGCAGCCAAGGCGGAGGGACAGGGTTCTCGCCCCAGCATTTT. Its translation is CASSQGGGTGFSPQHF.

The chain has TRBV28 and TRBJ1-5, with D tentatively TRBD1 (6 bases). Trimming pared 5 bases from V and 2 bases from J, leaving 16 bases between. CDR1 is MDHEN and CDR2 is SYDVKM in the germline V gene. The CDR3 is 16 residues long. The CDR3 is CASSIGGGGGNQPQHF. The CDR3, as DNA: TGTGCCAGCAGTATCGGGGGGGGCGGCGGCAATCAGCCCCAGCATTTT.